The next 16 T cell receptor beta chains were all read from a single sample in a study of blood T cell repertoires in COVID-19. Here immunoSEQ multiplex PCR was the method, and the copy in TCRdb shows in-frame clones only, minus some. This sample has fewer than 250,000 clones; around 88% occur once, and the top ten carry about 14%. Sequenced input: PBMCs or T cells enriched from blood (not recorded which). These receptors were collected from a woman aged 50 to 60 with acute COVID-19.

The genes are TRBV7-3 and TRBJ2-5, with 8 positions matching TRBD2. The CDR3 length is 15 residues. V shed 5 bases and J 5 bases; nucleotides not matched to a gene: 10. In germline, CDR1 is SGHTA, CDR2 FQGTGA. CDR3 residues: CASSGGGAGGETQYF. CDR3 bases: TGTGCCAGCAGCGGTGGAGGCGCGGGAGGCGAGACCCAGTACTTC.

J is TRBJ2-7 and V is TRBV18; D perhaps matches TRBD1 (6 bases). V shed 3 bases and J shed 1 base, with 7 bases lying between them. CDR3 size: 13 residues. Germline V lookup: CDR1 KGHSH, CDR2 LQKENI. CDR3 sequence (DNA): TGTGCCAGCTCACCCGGACAGTCCTACGAGCAGTACTTC. Translating gives CASSPGQSYEQYF.

CDR3 sequence reads: CASSLDLDRLRGYTF. In nucleotides, the CDR3 is TGTGCCAGCAGCTTAGATCTCGACAGACTCCGTGGCTACACCTTC. The chain is built from TRBV11-2 and TRBJ1-2, with D possibly being TRBD1 (5 bases). The V and J ends lost 0 bases and 7 bases respectively, with 15 bases between them. Germline values: CDR1 SGHAT, CDR2 FQNNGV. The CDR3 is made up of 15 amino acids.

This clone occurred once. The J gene is TRBJ2-3, the V gene TRBV19; 9 bases fit TRBD2. The trim removed 3 bases at V and 0 bases at J, leaving 10 bases unmatched. Per germline, CDR1 LNHDA and CDR2 SQIVND (reference sequence). CDR3 size: 18 residues. The chain's CDR3 is CASSIGMGTSGSTDTQYF. As DNA, the CDR3 is TGTGCCAGTAGTATTGGGATGGGAACTAGCGGGAGCACAGATACGCAGTATTTT.

The V gene is TRBV6-5, the J gene TRBJ2-7; TRBD1 might be the D (6 bases). This CDR3 has 15 residues. The V end was cut by 4 bases, the J end by 2 bases, with 15 bases between. In germline, CDR1 is MNHEY, CDR2 SVGAGI. The DNA for the CDR3 is TGTGCCAGCAGTTCAGACAGGTTTGGAGCCTACGAGCAGTACTTC. Translation: CASSSDRFGAYEQYF.

The chain has TRBV7-2 and TRBJ2-7, with TRBD2 as a possible D gene (6 bases). The V gene's germline CDR1 is SGHTA and CDR2 FQGNSA. The CDR3 contains 15 residues. Trimming shortened V by 7 bases and J by 2 bases, and 18 bases separated the two germline ends. CDR3 DNA sequence: TGTGCCAGCAACATTGCCCCGGGAGTCCCCTACGAGCAGTACTTC. Residues: CASNIAPGVPYEQYF.

This clone showed up many times. V is TRBV14 and J is TRBJ1-6; D is ambiguous. The length of the CDR3 is 14 residues. The V end was cut by 1 base, the J end by 7 bases, with 8 bases between. The germline V gene encodes CDR1 SGHDN and CDR2 FVKESK. CDR3 amino acids: CASSQGRLNSPLHF. The CDR3 nucleotides are TGTGCCAGCAGCCAAGGCAGGTTGAATTCACCCCTCCACTTT.

The gene calls are TRBV7-9 and TRBJ2-1, with 8 bases identical to TRBD2. The V gene's germline CDR1 is SEHNR and CDR2 FQNEAQ (reference sequence). The J segment lost 6 bases and the V segment lost 4 bases, leaving 14 bases of the junction unmatched. This CDR3 has 17 amino acids. In nucleotides, the CDR3 is TGTGCCAGCAGCTCCAACGGGGGAGCGGGAGTAGGCAATGAGCAGTTCTTC. Residues: CASSSNGGAGVGNEQFF.

The chain is built from TRBV6-5 and TRBJ2-3; D is unresolved. Trimming took 6 bases from V and 4 from J, leaving 11 bases between them. Per germline, CDR1 MNHEY and CDR2 SVGAGI. The CDR3 contains 13 residues. The CDR3 is CASRGLPSDTQYF. The CDR3 DNA follows: TGTGCCAGCAGGGGCCTTCCCTCAGATACGCAGTATTTT.

Only a few counts were recorded for this clone. This sequence joins TRBV6-2 or TRBV6-3 and TRBJ2-2, with D possibly being TRBD2 (7 bases). V shed 6 bases and J shed 2 bases, with 40 bases lying between them. This CDR3 region has 24 residues. Germline-derived CDR1 and CDR2 are MNHEY and SVGEGT. In DNA, the CDR3 is TGTGCCAGCAGCCGGAGAGGGGGACTAAAGGACCTAAATCTGCCTAACCTAAACACCGGGGAGCTGTTTTTT. Translated, it gives CASSRRGGLKDLNLPNLNTGELFF.

V usage is TRBV27 and J usage is TRBJ1-6, with unresolved D. Deletions cut 6 bases from V and 0 bases from J, with 6 bases between. The CDR3 totals 14 residues. Germline V lookup: CDR1 MNHEY, CDR2 SMNVEV (reference sequence). The CDR3 DNA follows: TGTGCCAGCAGGCCGAGCTCCTATAATTCACCCCTCCACTTT. Its translation is CASRPSSYNSPLHF.

The V call is TRBV7-3, the J call TRBJ2-1, with a tentative D call TRBD2 (6 bases). V was shortened by 5 bases and J by 8 bases, with 19 bases between the two germline ends. The CDR3 length is 15 residues. Germline V gene sequence: CDR1 SGHTA, CDR2 FQGTGA. CDR3 DNA sequence: TGTGCCAGCAGCCCGGGACTTCTGTCCTTCGATGAGCAGTTCTTC. Amino acids: CASSPGLLSFDEQFF.

This chain links TRBV5-1 with TRBJ2-5; TRBD1 matches at 7 bases. The CDR3 has 15 amino acids. The germline gives CDR1 SGHRS, CDR2 YFSETQ. With 0 bases clipped from V and 0 bases from J, the junction kept 2 bases outside the gene matches. The CDR3: CASSLAGGHQETQYF. The DNA of the CDR3 is TGCGCCAGCAGCTTGGCAGGGGGACACCAAGAGACCCAGTACTTC.

The chain links TRBV15 to TRBJ2-2; 9 bases are a match to TRBD2. This CDR3 is built from 18 residues. Germline V gene sequence: CDR1 LNHNV, CDR2 YYDKDF (reference sequence). The V gene end was trimmed by 0 bases and the J gene end by 4 bases; junction bases not matched to a gene: 9. CDR3 in amino acids: CATSRDILAGTITGELFF. The CDR3 nucleotides read TGTGCCACCAGCAGAGATATCCTAGCGGGAACGATCACCGGGGAGCTGTTTTTT.

This sequence joins TRBV7-2 and TRBJ2-7; D gene uncertain. The CDR3 loop spans 13 amino acids. Germline V gene lookup returns CDR1 SGHTA and CDR2 FQGNSA. V was pared by 8 bases and J by 2 bases, with 13 bases between. The CDR3 DNA reads TGTGCCAGCGGTCTGGGCGTCACCTACGAGCAGTACTTC. It codes for CASGLGVTYEQYF. Based on the CDR3 plus reference TRBV7-2 and TRBJ2-7, the full variable domain is GAGVSQSPSNKVTEKGKDVELRCDPISGHTALYWYRQSLGQGLEFLIYFQGNSAPDKSGLPSDRFSAERTGGSVSTLTIQRTQQEDSAVYLCASGLGVTYEQYFGPGTRLTVT.

V usage is TRBV10-3 and J usage is TRBJ2-1; tentatively, D is TRBD2 (6 bases). The CDR3 spans 14 residues. Germline assignment: CDR1 ENHRY and CDR2 SYGVKD. The ends were cut back, 0 bases at V and 3 bases at J, with 6 bases in the middle. The CDR3 DNA reads as TGTGCCATCAGTGAGTCCGGGAGCTACAATGAGCAGTTCTTC. Its translation is CAISESGSYNEQFF.